Below are 26 T cell receptor beta chains sequenced from a single sample in a study of Graves' ophthalmopathy and Graves' hyperthyroidism. Using RNA transcripts, the TCR beta CDR3 regions were amplified. First-round RT-PCR used HTBI primers; second-round multiplex PCR followed. Via MiXCR, TCRdb re-called the multiplex PCR reads, giving one row per CDR3 protein. The table shows approximately 640,000 distinct CDR3 sequences, with just over 40% occurring only once. The sample was peripheral blood. These receptor sequences come from an adult man with Graves' ophthalmopathy.

This clonotype has ten or more counts. The chain combines TRBV7-2 with TRBJ2-1; the match to TRBD2 covers 14 bases. In germline, CDR1 is SGHTA, CDR2 FQGNSA. With V trimmed by 0 bases and J by 9 bases, 4 bases remained unmatched. There are 16 residues in the CDR3. The CDR3 reads CASSLAGTSGGVEQFF. Written as DNA, the CDR3 is TGTGCCAGCAGCTTAGCCGGGACTAGCGGGGGTGTTGAGCAGTTCTTC.

This clonotype came up many times. The CDR3 loop reads CASSLGRRGGRGTIYF. As DNA, the CDR3 is TGTGCCAGCAGCTTAGGGCGCAGGGGGGGGAGGGGCACCATATATTTT. This chain links TRBV7-8 with TRBJ1-3, with TRBD1 identical over 7 bases. The CDR3 consists of 16 residues. Trimming removed 1 base from V and 9 bases from J; junction bases left unmatched: 12. From germline, CDR1 is SGHVS and CDR2 FQNEAQ.

The rearrangement links TRBV5-1 to TRBJ2-7; TRBD1 matches 9 bases. V dropped 2 bases and J dropped 6; count of bases not matched to a gene: 6. The germline gives CDR1 SGHRS, CDR2 YFSETQ. This CDR3 is 14 amino acids long. The CDR3 sequence is CASSFPGQGREQYF. The CDR3 DNA reads TGCGCCAGCAGCTTCCCGGGACAGGGACGCGAGCAGTACTTC.

This clonotype was seen many times. The chain has TRBV12-3 or TRBV12-4 and TRBJ2-7, with 9 bases lining up with TRBD2. Trimming took 7 bases from V and 5 from J; bases not matched to a gene: 9. The CDR3 is made up of 14 amino acids. CDR3 nucleotides: TGTGCCAGCACCCATAGCGGGAGAGGAAACGAGCAGTACTTC. It codes for CASTHSGRGNEQYF.

This clonotype was recorded at least ten times. The chain carries TRBV12-3 or TRBV12-4 and TRBJ1-2, with TRBD1 identical over 8 bases. The CDR3 is made up of 15 amino acids. V shed 6 bases and J 4 bases; nucleotides not matched to a gene: 10. CDR3 nucleotides: TGTGCCAGCAGACTCCGACAGGGGATTACCTATGGCTACACCTTC. Translating gives CASRLRQGITYGYTF.

Concerning this clonotype: This may arise from a read error, as a much more abundant clone is one base away. The rearrangement uses TRBV11-1 and TRBJ1-5; D unclear. This CDR3 spans 13 amino acids. In germline, CDR1 is SGHAT, CDR2 FQDESV (reference sequence). V was clipped by 6 bases and J by 0 bases, with 6 bases between them. As DNA, the CDR3 is TGTGCCAGCAGGGGCCTTAGCAATCAGCCCCAGCATTTT. Its translation is CASRGLSNQPQHF.

The chain uses TRBV5-1 and TRBJ2-2; tentatively, D is TRBD1 (5 bases). Germline CDR1 reads SGHRS; CDR2 reads YFSETQ. The CDR3 sequence is 17 residues long. Trimming took 0 bases from V and 0 from J, leaving 12 bases between them. This CDR3 is CASSLGGPSANTGELFF. The CDR3 DNA reads as TGCGCCAGCAGCTTGGGGGGCCCCAGCGCGAACACCGGGGAGCTGTTTTTT. The entire variable domain, with the rest obtained from reference TRBV5-1 and TRBJ2-2, is as follows: KAGVTQTPRYLIKTRGQQVTLSCSPISGHRSVSWYQQTPGQGLQFLFEYFSETQRNKGNFPGRFSGRQFSNSRSEMNVSTLELGDSALYLCASSLGGPSANTGELFFGEGSRLTVL.

V and J are TRBV25-1 and TRBJ2-7; D possibly corresponds to TRBD1 (5 bases). Germline V gives CDR1 MGHDK, CDR2 SYGVNS. With 8 bases removed from V and 6 bases from J, the gap between germline ends came to 20 bases. This CDR3 has 14 residues. The CDR3 bases are TGTGCCAGCTCACCAGGGCAGGTATCTGGCGAGCAGTACTTC. This gives the protein CASSPGQVSGEQYF.

For this clonotype: Relative to the germline gene, one junction end is altered; a read error may explain this. The rearrangement joins TRBV20-1 to TRBJ1-1; the D gene is possibly TRBD1 (5 bases). The CDR3 runs 18 residues. The germline CDR1 and CDR2 sequences are DFQATT and SNEGSKA (reference sequence). CDR3 sequence: CSGRDWGVRTSMNTEAFF. The CDR3 nucleotides are TGCAGTGGTAGAGATTGGGGGGTCCGGACCTCAATGAACACTGAAGCTTTCTTT.

Note on this clonotype: One base away lies a much larger clone, so this may be a sequencing read error. The gene calls are TRBV19 and TRBJ1-2; 7 bases map to TRBD1. The CDR3 extends over 14 amino acids. V gave up 6 bases and J gave up 1 base; unmatched junction bases: 5. The germline V gene has CDR1 LNHDA and CDR2 SQIVND (reference sequence). The CDR3 is CASRRGQLNYGYTF. DNA for the CDR3: TGTGCCAGTAGAAGGGGACAGCTTAACTATGGCTACACCTTC.

Ten or more counts support this clonotype. The chain recombines TRBV5-1 with TRBJ2-7; either TRBD1 or TRBD2 may supply D (5 bases each). CDR1 is SGHRS, CDR2 YFSETQ, per germline. The CDR3 is 14 amino acids. The V and J ends lost 5 bases and 4 bases respectively, with 16 bases between them. The CDR3 nucleotides are TGCGCCAGCAGTACCGGGACGGTCCGTTACGAGCAGTACTTC. Its translation is CASSTGTVRYEQYF.

This clonotype was picked up many times. The chain joins TRBV5-1 to TRBJ2-7, with TRBD1 matching 11 bases. Germline lookup yields CDR1 SGHRS and CDR2 YFSETQ. The CDR3 extends over 15 amino acids. Trimming at V came to 2 bases and at J to 5 bases, leaving 6 bases not matched to a gene. The CDR3 DNA follows: TGCGCCAGCAGCTTATCGGGACAGGGGGTCAACGAGCAGTACTTC. This encodes CASSLSGQGVNEQYF. The entire variable domain, with the rest obtained from reference TRBV5-1 and TRBJ2-7, is as follows: KAGVTQTPRYLIKTRGQQVTLSCSPISGHRSVSWYQQTPGQGLQFLFEYFSETQRNKGNFPGRFSGRQFSNSRSEMNVSTLELGDSALYLCASSLSGQGVNEQYFGPGTRLTVT.

V gene TRBV12-3 or TRBV12-4 combines with J gene TRBJ2-7; D is unresolved. CDR3 size: 14 residues. Trimming pared 0 bases from V and 5 bases from J, leaving 11 bases between. Written as DNA, the CDR3 is TGTGCCAGCAGTTTAGCAGGGTCCCTCCACGAGCAGTACTTC. It is translated as CASSLAGSLHEQYF.

This clonotype was picked up many times. The CDR3 coding sequence is TGTGCCAGCAGCTTGCTCCCGCAAGAGACCCAGTACTTC. The encoded protein is CASSLLPQETQYF. The V call is TRBV5-5, the J call TRBJ2-5; no clear D gene. The V gene's germline CDR1 is SGHKS and CDR2 YYEKEE (reference sequence). The CDR3 sequence is 13 residues long. V was shortened by 1 base and J by 2 bases, with 6 bases between the two germline ends.

This clonotype was recorded a few times. Mismatch with germline at one junction end may stem from a read error. CDR3 sequence (DNA): TGTGCCAGCAGTCCCCAGGGCAGGGAGTCCGGGGAGCTGTTTTTT. It codes for CASSPQGRESGELFF. This sequence joins TRBV24-1 and TRBJ2-2; either TRBD1 or TRBD2 may supply D (5 bases each). CDR1 is KGHDR, CDR2 SFDVKD, per germline. CDR3 length equals 15 residues.

This clonotype was observed many times. This chain links TRBV5-6 with TRBJ1-2; TRBD1 matches at 8 bases. CDR3 length: 17 amino acids. The V segment lost 3 bases and the J segment 5 bases; nucleotides outside the gene matches: 15. Germline V lookup: CDR1 SGHDT, CDR2 YYEEEE. CDR3 region: CASSSVDLDRDSYGYTF. The CDR3 DNA reads as TGTGCCAGCAGCTCGGTCGACCTGGACAGGGATTCGTATGGCTACACCTTC.

CDR3 residues: CSQVGELHYTEAFF. In DNA form, the CDR3 reads TGCAGCCAAGTTGGGGAATTACACTACACTGAAGCTTTCTTT. This chain joins TRBV29-1 and TRBJ1-1; D not certain. The V and J ends lost 8 bases and 3 bases respectively, with 19 bases between them. Germline CDR1 and CDR2: SQVTM and ANQGSEA. CDR3 length equals 14 residues.

The V and J genes are TRBV2 and TRBJ2-7; D gene uncertain. V lost 10 bases and J lost 3, with 7 bases in between. The CDR3 is 10 residues long. Germline V gene data show CDR1 as SNHLY and CDR2 as FYNNEI. The CDR3 DNA is TGTGCCAACAGAGTCTACGAGCAGTACTTC. Translation gives CANRVYEQYF.

This clonotype was seen many times. The chain is built from TRBV5-8 and TRBJ1-2; unclear D gene. CDR1 and CDR2 from the germline V gene are SGHTS and YDEGEE. This CDR3 has 14 residues. V was pared by 1 base and J by 0 bases, with 7 bases between. In DNA, the CDR3 is TGTGCCAGCAGCTTGAAGGGATCTAACTATGGCTACACCTTC. Translation: CASSLKGSNYGYTF. Drawing the rest from reference TRBV5-8 and TRBJ1-2, the complete variable domain is EAGVTQSPTHLIKTRGQQATLRCSPISGHTSVYWYQQALGLGLQFLLWYDEGEERNRGNFPPRFSGRQFPNYSSELNVNALELEDSALYLCASSLKGSNYGYTFGSGTRLTVV.

The J gene is TRBJ2-2, the V gene TRBV12-3 or TRBV12-4; no firm D call. Between the trimmed V and J ends, which lost 4 bases and 3 bases, there was a span of 18 bases. The CDR3 extends over 17 amino acids. CDR3 nucleotides: TGTGCCAGCAGTTACGACGGCAGACAAGTTGACACCGGGGAGCTGTTTTTT. It encodes CASSYDGRQVDTGELFF.

A few counts support this clonotype. This chain uses TRBV4-1 with TRBJ2-5; a possible D gene is TRBD1 (5 bases). V was clipped by 3 bases and J by 4 bases, with 12 bases between them. Germline V CDR1 and CDR2: MGHRA, YSYEKL. This CDR3 is built from 14 residues. CDR3 residues: CASSQDGRVETQYF. As DNA, the CDR3 is TGCGCCAGCAGCCAGGACGGCAGGGTAGAGACCCAGTACTTC.

The CDR3 coding sequence is TGCAGCGTTCCCGTTAGCACAGATACGCAGTATTTT. This encodes CSVPVSTDTQYF. J is TRBJ2-3 and V is TRBV29-1; D call uncertain. CDR1 is SQVTM, CDR2 ANQGSEA, per germline. This CDR3 region has 12 residues. V was pared by 5 bases and J by 0 bases, with 6 bases between.

The chain has TRBV25-1 and TRBJ2-2; no clear D gene. Germline CDR1 is MGHDK and CDR2 is SYGVNS. This CDR3 is 12 amino acids long. V lost 9 bases to trimming and J lost 6 bases, with 11 bases between them. CDR3 amino acids: CARHPGAGELFF. In DNA, the CDR3 is TGTGCCAGGCACCCGGGCGCCGGGGAGCTGTTTTTT.

This clonotype was detected ten times or more. The junction and the germline gene differ at one end; a read error may be behind it. The rearrangement joins TRBV2 to TRBJ2-5; weak D call: TRBD2 (6 bases). Germline CDR1 and CDR2: SNHLY and FYNNEI. The CDR3 consists of 15 residues. CDR3 DNA sequence: TGTGCCAGCACGATTAATAGCGGCACGGCGGAGACCCAGTATTTC. It translates to CASTINSGTAETQYF.

This clonotype was counted a few times. The CDR3 nucleotides read TGTGCCACCAGCAGAGGACGGGACTTATCGAATGAGCAGTTCTTC. Translation: CATSRGRDLSNEQFF. V usage is TRBV15 and J usage is TRBJ2-1, with D perhaps matching TRBD2 (6 bases). The CDR3 spans 15 residues. Germline loops: CDR1 LNHNV, CDR2 YYDKDF (reference sequence). Trimming removed 1 base at V and 7 bases at J, with 14 bases between.

This clonotype was found many times. One end of the junction is discordant with germline, which a read error may explain. This chain uses TRBV10-3 with TRBJ1-5; 10 nucleotides line up with TRBD1. The CDR3 loop spans 15 amino acids. Germline CDR1 ENHRY, CDR2 SYGVKD. The CDR3: CASSARDRGRQPQHF. CDR3 in DNA: TGTGCCAGCAGTGCCCGGGACAGGGGTCGCCAGCCCCAGCATTTT.